The entry below gives a single T cell receptor beta chain sequence along with its context. Antigen: not known. These data come from a study of T cell responses to AZD1222 COVID-19 vaccine. Findings and caveats of the study: The donors showed a predominance of white British ancestry and of females, with possible underestimation of clonal diversity. Breadth and depth of Spike-specific TCRs rose after two AZD1222 doses. At baseline, seropositivity was found in only six or seven AZD1222 recipients.

The CDR3 spans 14 residues. In germline, CDR1 is SGHTA, CDR2 FQGNSA. V lost 2 bases and J lost 5, with 12 bases in between. Method: immunoSEQ multiplex PCR; TCRdb's copy keeps in-frame clones and lacks some. This sample has approximately 100,000 clones, with roughly nine tenths found just once. The material was peripheral blood, obtained on day 0 of AZD1222 vaccination. This chain links TRBV7-2 with TRBJ2-5; D perhaps matches TRBD1 (6 bases). The sequence was collected from an adult in good health. The CDR3, as DNA: TGTGCCAGCAGCTTAAGACAGGAAAGGGAGACCCAGTACTTC. This codes for CASSLRQERETQYF.